The T cell receptor beta chain described here comes from a study of T cells in Graves' hyperthyroidism and ophthalmopathy. Graves' hyperthyroidism is called stable when ophthalmopathy does not progress within 18 months. Uncontrolled infections, other autoimmune diseases, pregnancy or lactation led to exclusion of patients. The PBMCs were taken from around 9.1 ml of fresh peripheral blood. Amplified TCR beta CDR3 regions came from RNA transcripts. HTBI primers were employed in a first-round RT-PCR of the TCR CDR3. MiXCR, applied by TCRdb to the multiplex PCR reads, yields one record per CDR3 protein. The data contain approximately 610,000 distinct CDR3 sequences, around 15% of them singletons. There are a few counts of this clonotype. The sequence came from a woman younger than 35 with Graves' hyperthyroidism. Sequenced input: blood.

The CDR3 here is CASSRDVPTNEKLFF. CDR3 in DNA: TGCGCCAGCAGCCGCGACGTTCCAACTAATGAAAAACTGTTTTTT. V and J are TRBV5-1 and TRBJ1-4; D is unclear. There are 15 residues in the CDR3. Germline-derived CDR1 and CDR2 are SGHRS and YFSETQ. The ends were cut back, 4 bases at V and 0 bases at J, with 10 bases in the middle.